This T cell receptor beta chain emerged from a study of blood T cells in healthy people across ages. The CDR3 has 15 residues. The V gene end was trimmed by 0 bases and the J gene end by 7 bases; junction bases not matched to a gene: 4. CDR1 is SGHDN and CDR2 is FVKESK in the germline V gene. The table lists this clonotype with a count of one. Its antigen remains unknown. Broader study findings: Nothing was known about donor CMV status, and this possibly confounded expanded clonotype changes. Age showed a roughly linear inverse relationship with TCR beta diversity per million T cells. Researchers deemed the diversity estimates from one million T cells underestimates.

With a J-beta primer mix and a sample-barcoded 5' primer, a second PCR ran 7 to 11 cycles. The template-switch adaptor, which had 12 random nucleotides, put a tag on each cDNA molecule. MiXCR, run by TCRdb on the 5' RACE reads, gives a single entry per CDR3 protein. The data show 1.5 million to 2 million distinct CDR3 sequences, roughly 43% seen once. Sequencing input: blood. V usage is TRBV14 and J usage is TRBJ2-1, with 9 nucleotides matching TRBD2. This TCR derives from a human donor in good health. CDR3 protein: CASSQELAGPNEQFF. The CDR3 coding sequence is TGTGCCAGCAGCCAAGAACTAGCGGGCCCGAATGAGCAGTTCTTC. Complete variable domain (other parts from reference TRBV14 and TRBJ2-1): EAGVTQFPSHSVIEKGQTVTLRCDPISGHDNLYWYRRVMGKEIKFLLHFVKESKQDESGMPNNRFLAERTGGTYSTLKVQPAELEDSGVYFCASSQELAGPNEQFFGPGTRLTVL.